This passage covers 26 T cell receptor beta chains from one sample sequenced in a study of shared clonotypes between healthy human individuals (dated by TCRdb to 2020 to 2022). The receptor library was made with the immunoSEQ multiplex PCR assay. TCRdb provides this immuneACCESS table in a form limited to in-frame rearrangements. Some clones are lacking; in checked studies, under half of them reflect an unresolved V gene, and why the rest are absent is not known. This sample holds some 530,000 clones; about 85% were observed only once. About an eighth of the sample is taken by the ten largest. The sample was PBMCs. The receptor set was obtained from a middle-aged woman in good health. Some clones in this sample may be carry-over from other donors' samples.

This clone was counted many times. The genes are TRBV5-1 and TRBJ2-3; weak D call: TRBD2 (6 bases). Trimming cost V 4 bases and J 2 bases, with 14 bases left between them. Germline V gives CDR1 SGHRS, CDR2 YFSETQ. This CDR3 region has 15 residues. For the CDR3, the DNA is TGCGCCAGCAGCCCTGGAGGGTTCGACACAGATACGCAGTATTTT. It is translated as CASSPGGFDTDTQYF. The full variable domain, in which reference TRBV5-1 and TRBJ2-3 provide the parts outside the CDR3, is KAGVTQTPRYLIKTRGQQVTLSCSPISGHRSVSWYQQTPGQGLQFLFEYFSETQRNKGNFPGRFSGRQFSNSRSEMNVSTLELGDSALYLCASSPGGFDTDTQYFGPGTRLTVL.

On this clone: This likely came from a read error, as a far larger clone is one base away. This CDR3 is also generated by other DNA sequences in the sample. The chain has TRBV28 and TRBJ2-5; D remains unclear. TRBJ2-7 explains the end of the DNA better; the J call may be wrong. Germline loops: CDR1 MDHEN, CDR2 SYDVKM. The CDR3 length is 13 residues. The CDR3 loop is CASSSPETYEQYF. The CDR3 DNA sequence: TGTGCCAGCAGCTCCCCGGAGACCTACGAGCAGTACTTC.

The CDR3 spells CASSPGQGPINEQFF. The CDR3 DNA reads TGTGCCAGCAGCCCCGGACAGGGCCCTATCAATGAGCAGTTCTTC. The chain has TRBV7-3 and TRBJ2-1, with 8 bases fitting TRBD1. The CDR3 runs 15 residues. J gave up 6 bases and V 5 bases, and 9 bases lay outside the gene matches. The germline V gene has CDR1 SGHTA and CDR2 FQGTGA.

Concerning this clone: A read error likely explains this, since a far larger clone differs by one base. The gene calls are TRBV7-2 and TRBJ1-1; D gene ambiguous. Trimming shortened V by 1 base and J by 3 bases, and 9 bases separated the two germline ends. The CDR3 is made up of 14 amino acids. Germline CDR1 SGHTA, CDR2 FQGNSA. The CDR3 loop is CASSLVGCDTEAFF. In DNA form, the CDR3 reads TGTGCCAGCAGCTTAGTGGGATGTGACACTGAAGCTTTCTTT.

The CDR3: CASSQDRIQQFF. CDR3 DNA: TGTGCCAGCAGCCAAGACAGGATTCAGCAGTTCTTC. This chain connects TRBV11-1 to TRBJ2-1; tentative D call: TRBD1 (6 bases). The CDR3 is 12 amino acids. Germline assignment: CDR1 SGHAT and CDR2 FQDESV (reference sequence). The germline V and J ends were trimmed by 5 bases and 11 bases, with 13 bases remaining between them.

This clone was detected a few times. The chain's CDR3 is CASSPQGTGQYF. CDR3 nucleotide sequence: TGTGCCAGCAGCCCTCAGGGAACTGGGCAGTATTTT. The chain has TRBV7-2 and TRBJ2-3; weak D call: TRBD1 (5 bases). The length of the CDR3 is 12 residues. The V and J ends lost 5 bases and 11 bases respectively, with 14 bases between them. Germline values: CDR1 SGHTA, CDR2 FQGNSA. The whole variable domain, filled in from reference TRBV7-2 and TRBJ2-3, reads GAGVSQSPSNKVTEKGKDVELRCDPISGHTALYWYRQSLGQGLEFLIYFQGNSAPDKSGLPSDRFSAERTGGSVSTLTIQRTQQEDSAVYLCASSPQGTGQYFGPGTRLTVL.

Notes on this clone: A read error is the likely source, as a far larger clone sits one nucleotide away. The CDR3 does not close with the conserved phenylalanine or tryptophan, likely indicating a read error. The chain recombines TRBV29-1 with TRBJ1-1; perhaps TRBD1 as D (5 bases). V gave up 4 bases and J gave up 0 bases, with 12 bases separating them. The germline gives CDR1 SQVTM, CDR2 ANQGSEA. The CDR3 loop spans 14 amino acids. In nucleotides, the CDR3 is TGCAGCGTTGTTAATCCAGGGATGAACACTGAAGCTTTCCTT. Translating gives CSVVNPGMNTEAFL.

The chain couples TRBV4-3 to TRBJ2-5, with 12 nucleotides matching TRBD2. Germline CDR1 is LGHNA and CDR2 is YSLEER. J gave up 4 bases and V 4 bases, and 4 bases lay outside the gene matches. This CDR3 has 15 residues. The CDR3 reads CASSPLAGGSETQYF. DNA of the CDR3: TGCGCCAGCAGCCCTCTAGCGGGAGGGTCAGAGACCCAGTACTTC.

The chain carries TRBV7-3 and TRBJ2-7; no clear D. This CDR3 has 13 residues. Germline-derived CDR1 and CDR2 are SGHTA and FQGTGA. The V and J ends lost 5 bases and 4 bases respectively, with 12 bases between them. This chain's CDR3 is CASSLSPQYEQYF. The CDR3 nucleotides are TGTGCCAGCAGCCTATCCCCCCAGTACGAGCAGTACTTC. The full variable domain, rest sourced from reference TRBV7-3 and TRBJ2-7, is GAGVSQTPSNKVTEKGKYVELRCDPISGHTALYWYRQSLGQGPEFLIYFQGTGAADDSGLPNDRFFAVRPEGSVSTLKIQRTERGDSAVYLCASSLSPQYEQYFGPGTRLTVT.

This clone has only one observation. The CDR3 is CASYGLRTGELFF. As DNA, the CDR3 is TGTGCCAGTTATGGGCTTCGCACCGGGGAGCTGTTTTTT. J is TRBJ2-2 and V is TRBV19; D unclear. The germline CDR1 and CDR2 sequences are LNHDA and SQIVND (reference sequence). V lost 8 bases to trimming and J lost 4 bases, with 11 bases between them. There are 13 residues in the CDR3.

Concerning this clone: Other DNA sequences in this sample translate to the same CDR3. The J gene is TRBJ2-3, the V gene TRBV7-6; unclear D gene. The CDR3 loop spans 14 amino acids. The V end lost 1 base, the J end lost 6 bases, and 11 bases lay between the germline ends. Germline loops: CDR1 SGHVS, CDR2 FNYEAQ. CDR3 in DNA: TGTGCCAGCAGCTTAGGGACCAGTCCCGATACGCAGTATTTT. As protein: CASSLGTSPDTQYF. The full variable domain, rest sourced from reference TRBV7-6 and TRBJ2-3, is GAGVSQSPRYKVTKRGQDVALRCDPISGHVSLYWYRQALGQGPEFLTYFNYEAQQDKSGLPNDRFSAERPEGSISTLTIQRTEQRDSAMYRCASSLGTSPDTQYFGPGTRLTVL.

The chain combines TRBV6-5 with TRBJ2-7; D is perhaps TRBD1 (5 bases). The CDR3 is 15 amino acids. Germline lookup yields CDR1 MNHEY and CDR2 SVGAGI. V was shortened by 6 bases and J by 3 bases, with 18 bases between the two germline ends. CDR3 region: CASRQQVVFGYEQYF. In DNA, the CDR3 is TGTGCCAGCAGACAACAGGTGGTGTTCGGCTACGAGCAGTACTTC.

The V gene is TRBV27, the J gene TRBJ2-7; TRBD1 matches 10 bases. The CDR3 spans 18 residues. Germline values: CDR1 MNHEY, CDR2 SMNVEV (reference sequence). Trimming at V came to 1 base and at J to 5 bases, leaving 14 bases not matched to a gene. This CDR3 is CASSLYGGTGAFYHEQYF. In nucleotides, the CDR3 is TGTGCCAGCAGTTTATATGGGGGGACAGGGGCTTTCTACCACGAGCAGTACTTC.

The J gene is TRBJ2-1, the V gene TRBV5-1; TRBD2 matches at 8 bases. CDR3 length equals 16 residues. V trimming: 0 bases; J trimming: 7 bases; junction bases outside the gene matches: 9. Looked up from germline, CDR1 is SGHRS and CDR2 is YFSETQ. CDR3 residues: CASSLGSSGWSNEQFF. In DNA form, the CDR3 reads TGCGCCAGCAGCTTGGGGTCTAGCGGGTGGTCAAATGAGCAGTTCTTC.

The chain is built from TRBV7-9 and TRBJ1-4; D is undetermined. The CDR3 length is 14 residues. Trimming removed 6 bases at V and 5 bases at J, with 13 bases between. Germline lookup yields CDR1 SEHNR and CDR2 FQNEAQ (reference sequence). CDR3 residues: CASSYDLINEKLFF. In DNA form, the CDR3 reads TGTGCCAGCAGTTACGACCTGATAAATGAAAAACTGTTTTTT.

The chain recombines TRBV2 with TRBJ2-7; D is uncertain. The ends were cut back, 3 bases at V and 5 bases at J, with 11 bases in the middle. Germline V gene lookup returns CDR1 SNHLY and CDR2 FYNNEI. The CDR3 has 13 residues. This CDR3 reads CASSDGRSHEQYF. DNA for the CDR3: TGTGCCAGCAGTGATGGTCGAAGCCACGAGCAGTACTTC.

The chain has TRBV29-1 and TRBJ2-3; no firm D call. CDR1 SQVTM and CDR2 ANQGSEA come from the germline V gene. The CDR3 has 15 amino acids. The germline V and J ends were trimmed by 2 bases and 2 bases, with 14 bases remaining between them. The CDR3 sequence: CSVEKPSGDTDTQYF. CDR3 in DNA: TGCAGCGTTGAAAAGCCCTCAGGAGACACAGATACGCAGTATTTT.

This clone was seen just once. J is TRBJ1-2 and V is TRBV5-4; maybe TRBD1 (5 bases). Germline lookup yields CDR1 SGHNT and CDR2 YYREEE (reference sequence). The CDR3 has 18 amino acids. Trimming removed 4 bases at V and 4 bases at J, with 26 bases between. CDR3 region: CASSHPRGFGNSVYGYTF. The CDR3 DNA is TGTGCCAGCAGCCATCCTAGGGGATTCGGGAATTCGGTCTATGGCTACACCTTC. Supplemented by reference TRBV5-4 and TRBJ1-2, the full variable domain reads ETGVTQSPTHLIKTRGQQVTLRCSSQSGHNTVSWYQQALGQGPQFIFQYYREEENGRGNFPPRFSGLQFPNYSSELNVNALELDDSALYLCASSHPRGFGNSVYGYTFGSGTRLTVV.

The chain carries TRBV6-5 and TRBJ2-3, with 13 bases aligning to TRBD2. The germline gives CDR1 MNHEY, CDR2 SVGAGI. Trimming cost V 6 bases and J 3 bases; bases outside gene matches: 3. The CDR3 sequence is 15 residues long. CDR3 coding DNA: TGTGCCAGCAGAAGGACTAGCGGGAGAACAGATACGCAGTATTTT. As protein: CASRRTSGRTDTQYF.

The chain has TRBV25-1 and TRBJ2-1, with 8 positions matching TRBD2. Germline CDR1 MGHDK, CDR2 SYGVNS. This CDR3 spans 17 amino acids. The trim removed 3 bases at V and 8 bases at J, leaving 15 bases unmatched. CDR3 DNA sequence: TGTGCCAGCAGTGACAGGACGGGAGGGCCCCGTAGCTATGAGCAGTTCTTC. This codes for CASSDRTGGPRSYEQFF. Complete variable domain (other parts from reference TRBV25-1 and TRBJ2-1): EADIYQTPRYLVIGTGKKITLECSQTMGHDKMYWYQQDPGMELHLIHYSYGVNSTEKGDLSSESTVSRIRTEHFPLTLESARPSHTSQYLCASSDRTGGPRSYEQFFGPGTRLTVL.

This clone was detected a few times. CDR3 nucleotides: TGTGCCATCAGGGTTGGACAGTCATCCTACGAGCAGTACTTC. It yields the protein CAIRVGQSSYEQYF. The rearrangement uses TRBV10-3 and TRBJ2-7, with D tentatively TRBD1 (6 bases). The germline V and J ends were trimmed by 6 bases and 1 base, with 13 bases remaining between them. Germline lookup yields CDR1 ENHRY and CDR2 SYGVKD. This CDR3 has 14 residues.

J is TRBJ1-2 and V is TRBV5-6; 7 positions agree with TRBD1. The germline V gene has CDR1 SGHDT and CDR2 YYEEEE. The CDR3 runs 13 residues. Unmatched junction bases numbered 3, after V lost 3 bases and J lost 4 bases. The CDR3 is CASSSGTVYGYTF. The CDR3, as DNA: TGTGCCAGCAGCTCTGGGACAGTCTATGGCTACACCTTC. The variable domain in full, completed from reference TRBV5-6 and TRBJ1-2, reads DAGVTQSPTHLIKTRGQQVTLRCSPKSGHDTVSWYQQALGQGPQFIFQYYEEEERQRGNFPDRFSGHQFPNYSSELNVNALLLGDSALYLCASSSGTVYGYTFGSGTRLTVV.

This clone was seen repeatedly, ten times or more. The V call is TRBV4-3, the J call TRBJ2-5; D possibly corresponds to TRBD1 (6 bases). This CDR3 contains 15 residues. Per germline, CDR1 LGHNA and CDR2 YSLEER. V was shortened by 4 bases and J by 2 bases, with 14 bases between the two germline ends. Written as DNA, the CDR3 is TGCGCCAGCAGCCCTCAGGACAGTCGGCAAGAGACCCAGTACTTC. Amino acids: CASSPQDSRQETQYF.

As regards this clone: Given a far larger clone just one base away, this is likely a sequencing read error. Other nucleotide sequences in the sample specify the same CDR3. CDR3 in DNA: TGCGCCAGCAGCCAAGATTGGCTCCCACCAGAGACCCAGTACTTC. It yields the protein CASSQDWLPPETQYF. J is TRBJ2-5 and V is TRBV4-1; D is uncertain. V lost 0 bases and J lost 4, with 12 bases in between. Germline values: CDR1 MGHRA, CDR2 YSYEKL. The CDR3 has 15 residues.

This clone was seen once. The chain recombines TRBV28 with TRBJ2-5; the D gene is possibly TRBD1 (7 bases). This CDR3 is 18 amino acids long. V gave up 5 bases and J gave up 5 bases, with 27 bases separating them. CDR1 is MDHEN, CDR2 SYDVKM, per germline. CDR3 sequence: CASSPQGMPSRREETQYF. The DNA of the CDR3 is TGTGCCAGCAGTCCACAGGGGATGCCTAGCCGGAGGGAGGAGACCCAGTACTTC.

The chain has TRBV27 and TRBJ2-1; 10 nucleotides align to TRBD2. CDR1 MNHEY and CDR2 SMNVEV come from the germline V gene (reference sequence). V dropped 3 bases and J dropped 4; count of bases not matched to a gene: 12. The CDR3 covers 18 residues. Written as DNA, the CDR3 is TGTGCCAGCAGTTTTGGGACTAGCGTCCGGGGGGCGTACAATGAGCAGTTCTTC. Translation: CASSFGTSVRGAYNEQFF.